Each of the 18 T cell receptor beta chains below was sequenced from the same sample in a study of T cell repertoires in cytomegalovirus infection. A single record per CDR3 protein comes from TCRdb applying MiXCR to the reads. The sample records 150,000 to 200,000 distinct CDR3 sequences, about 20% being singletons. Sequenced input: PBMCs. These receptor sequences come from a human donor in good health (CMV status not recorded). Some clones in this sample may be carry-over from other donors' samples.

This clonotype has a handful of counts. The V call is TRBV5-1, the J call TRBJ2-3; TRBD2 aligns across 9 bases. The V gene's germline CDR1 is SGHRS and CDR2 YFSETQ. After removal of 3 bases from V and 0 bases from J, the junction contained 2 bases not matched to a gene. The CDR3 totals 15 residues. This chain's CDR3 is CASSSGLASTDTQYF. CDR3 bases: TGCGCCAGCAGCTCGGGACTAGCCAGCACAGATACGCAGTATTTT.

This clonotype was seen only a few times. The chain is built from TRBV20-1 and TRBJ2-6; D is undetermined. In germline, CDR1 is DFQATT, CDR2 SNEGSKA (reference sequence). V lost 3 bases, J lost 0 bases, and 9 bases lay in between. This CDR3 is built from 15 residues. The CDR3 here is CSASDGPSGANVLTF. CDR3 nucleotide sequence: TGCAGTGCTAGCGATGGACCCTCTGGGGCCAACGTCCTGACTTTC.

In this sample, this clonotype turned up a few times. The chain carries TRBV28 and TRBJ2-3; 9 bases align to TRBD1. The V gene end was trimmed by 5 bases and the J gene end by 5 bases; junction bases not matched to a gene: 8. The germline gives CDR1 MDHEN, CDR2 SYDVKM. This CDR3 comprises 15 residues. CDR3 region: CASSRGQGLGDTQYF. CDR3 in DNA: TGTGCCAGCAGTAGGGGACAGGGTCTTGGAGATACGCAGTATTTT.

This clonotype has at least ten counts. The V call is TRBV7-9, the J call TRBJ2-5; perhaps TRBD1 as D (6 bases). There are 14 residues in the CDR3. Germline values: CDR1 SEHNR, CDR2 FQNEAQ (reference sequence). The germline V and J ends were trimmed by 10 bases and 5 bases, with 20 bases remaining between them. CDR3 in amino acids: CATRDSGHGETQYF. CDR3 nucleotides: TGTGCCACTAGAGATTCGGGACATGGGGAGACCCAGTACTTC.

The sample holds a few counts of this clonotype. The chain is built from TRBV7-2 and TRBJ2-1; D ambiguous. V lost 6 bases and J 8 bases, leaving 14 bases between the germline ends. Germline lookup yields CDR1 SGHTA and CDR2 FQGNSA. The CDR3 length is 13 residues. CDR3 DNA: TGTGCCAGCAGTCCCCGGGCGGTCCATGAGCAGTTCTTC. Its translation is CASSPRAVHEQFF. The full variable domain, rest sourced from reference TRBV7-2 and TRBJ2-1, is GAGVSQSPSNKVTEKGKDVELRCDPISGHTALYWYRQSLGQGLEFLIYFQGNSAPDKSGLPSDRFSAERTGGSVSTLTIQRTQQEDSAVYLCASSPRAVHEQFFGPGTRLTVL.

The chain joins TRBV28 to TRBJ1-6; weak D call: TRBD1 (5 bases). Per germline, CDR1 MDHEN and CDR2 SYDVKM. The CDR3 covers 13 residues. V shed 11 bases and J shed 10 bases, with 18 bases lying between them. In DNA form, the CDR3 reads TGTGCCTCCAGGGCCAAGAGTGGATCACCCCTCCACTTT. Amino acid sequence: CASRAKSGSPLHF.

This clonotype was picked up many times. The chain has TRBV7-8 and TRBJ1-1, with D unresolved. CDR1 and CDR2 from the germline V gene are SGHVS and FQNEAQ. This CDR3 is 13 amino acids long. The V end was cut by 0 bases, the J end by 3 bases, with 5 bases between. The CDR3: CASSLALHTEAFF. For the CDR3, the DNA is TGTGCCAGCAGCTTAGCGTTGCACACTGAAGCTTTCTTT.

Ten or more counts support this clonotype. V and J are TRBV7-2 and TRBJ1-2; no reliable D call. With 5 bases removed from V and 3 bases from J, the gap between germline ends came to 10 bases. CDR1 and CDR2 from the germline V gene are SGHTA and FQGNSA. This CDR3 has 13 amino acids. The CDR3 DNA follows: TGTGCCAGCAGCGAGGACCTGGACTATGGCTACACCTTC. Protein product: CASSEDLDYGYTF.

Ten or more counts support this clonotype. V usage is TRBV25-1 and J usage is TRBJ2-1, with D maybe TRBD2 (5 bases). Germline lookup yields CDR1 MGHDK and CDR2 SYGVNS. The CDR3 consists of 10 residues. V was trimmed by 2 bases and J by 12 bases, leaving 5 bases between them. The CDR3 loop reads CASSETRQFF. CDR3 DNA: TGTGCCAGCAGTGAAACTAGGCAGTTCTTC. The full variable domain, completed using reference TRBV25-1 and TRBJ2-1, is EADIYQTPRYLVIGTGKKITLECSQTMGHDKMYWYQQDPGMELHLIHYSYGVNSTEKGDLSSESTVSRIRTEHFPLTLESARPSHTSQYLCASSETRQFFGPGTRLTVL.

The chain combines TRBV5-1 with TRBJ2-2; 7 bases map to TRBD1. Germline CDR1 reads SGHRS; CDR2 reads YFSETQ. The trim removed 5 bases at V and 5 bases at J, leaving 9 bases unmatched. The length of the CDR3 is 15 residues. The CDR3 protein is CASSPSTGLTGELFF. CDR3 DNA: TGCGCCAGCAGTCCCTCGACAGGGTTGACCGGGGAGCTGTTTTTT.

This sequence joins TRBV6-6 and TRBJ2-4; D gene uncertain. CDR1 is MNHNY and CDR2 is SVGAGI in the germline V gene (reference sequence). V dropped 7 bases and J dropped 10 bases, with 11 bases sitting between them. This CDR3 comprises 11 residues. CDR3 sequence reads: CASTSSEIQYF. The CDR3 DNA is TGTGCCAGCACAAGCTCGGAGATTCAGTACTTC.

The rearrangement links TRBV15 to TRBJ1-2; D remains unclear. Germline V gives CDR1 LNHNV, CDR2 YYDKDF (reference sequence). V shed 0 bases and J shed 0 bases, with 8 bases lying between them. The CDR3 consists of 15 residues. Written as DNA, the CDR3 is TGTGCCACCAGCAGAGATCGTAGCACTAACTATGGCTACACCTTC. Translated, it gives CATSRDRSTNYGYTF. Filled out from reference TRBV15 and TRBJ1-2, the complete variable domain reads DAMVIQNPRYQVTQFGKPVTLSCSQTLNHNVMYWYQQKSSQAPKLLFHYYDKDFNNEADTPDNFQSRRPNTSFCFLDIRSPGLGDTAMYLCATSRDRSTNYGYTFGSGTRLTVV.

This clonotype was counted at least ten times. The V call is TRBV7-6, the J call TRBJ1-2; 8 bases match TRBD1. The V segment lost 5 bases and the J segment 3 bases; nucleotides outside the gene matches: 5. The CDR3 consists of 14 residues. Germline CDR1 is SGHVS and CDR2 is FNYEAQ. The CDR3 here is CASSPGQAYYGYTF. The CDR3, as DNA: TGTGCCAGCAGCCCGGGACAGGCGTACTATGGCTACACCTTC.

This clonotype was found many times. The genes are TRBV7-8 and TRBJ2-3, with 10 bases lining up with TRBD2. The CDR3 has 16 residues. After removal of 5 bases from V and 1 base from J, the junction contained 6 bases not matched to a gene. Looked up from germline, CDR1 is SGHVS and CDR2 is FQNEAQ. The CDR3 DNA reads TGTGCCAGCAGCCCGGCTAGCGGGAGTGGCACAGATACGCAGTATTTT. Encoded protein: CASSPASGSGTDTQYF.

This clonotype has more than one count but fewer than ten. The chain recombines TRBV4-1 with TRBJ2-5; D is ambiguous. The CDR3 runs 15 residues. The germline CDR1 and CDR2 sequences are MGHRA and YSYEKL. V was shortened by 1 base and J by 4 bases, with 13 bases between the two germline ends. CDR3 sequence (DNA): TGCGCCAGCAGCCAAGCCCCAGGACCCGGAGAGACCCAGTACTTC. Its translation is CASSQAPGPGETQYF.

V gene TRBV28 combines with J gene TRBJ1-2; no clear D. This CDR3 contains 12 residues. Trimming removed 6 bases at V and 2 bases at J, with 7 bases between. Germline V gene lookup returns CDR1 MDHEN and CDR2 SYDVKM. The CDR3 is CASSQANYGYTF. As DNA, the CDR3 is TGTGCCAGCAGCCAGGCGAACTATGGCTACACCTTC.

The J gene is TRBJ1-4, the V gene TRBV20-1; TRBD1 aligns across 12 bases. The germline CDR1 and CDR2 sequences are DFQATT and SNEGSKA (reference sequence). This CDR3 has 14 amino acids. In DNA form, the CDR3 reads TGCAGGGGAGGGACAGGGGGCTCGGGTGAAAAACTGTTTTTT. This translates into CRGGTGGSGEKLFF.

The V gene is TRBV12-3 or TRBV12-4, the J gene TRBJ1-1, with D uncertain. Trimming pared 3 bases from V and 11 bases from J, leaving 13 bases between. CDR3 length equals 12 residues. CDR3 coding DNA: TGTGCCAGCAGTTTTTATGGCGCGAGTGCTTTCTTT. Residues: CASSFYGASAFF.